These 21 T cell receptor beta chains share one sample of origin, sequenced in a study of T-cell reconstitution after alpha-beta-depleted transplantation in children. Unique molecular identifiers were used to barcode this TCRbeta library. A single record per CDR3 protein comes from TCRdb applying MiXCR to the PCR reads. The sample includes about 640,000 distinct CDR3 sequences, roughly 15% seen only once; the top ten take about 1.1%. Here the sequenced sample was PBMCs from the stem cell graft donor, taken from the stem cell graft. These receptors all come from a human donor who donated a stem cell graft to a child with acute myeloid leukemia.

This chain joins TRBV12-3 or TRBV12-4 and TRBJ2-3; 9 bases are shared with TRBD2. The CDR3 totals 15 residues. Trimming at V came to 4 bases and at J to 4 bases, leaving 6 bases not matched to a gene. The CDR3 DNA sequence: TGTGCCAGCAGTTATGCGGGGGGGCGGGCAGATACGCAGTATTTT. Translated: CASSYAGGRADTQYF.

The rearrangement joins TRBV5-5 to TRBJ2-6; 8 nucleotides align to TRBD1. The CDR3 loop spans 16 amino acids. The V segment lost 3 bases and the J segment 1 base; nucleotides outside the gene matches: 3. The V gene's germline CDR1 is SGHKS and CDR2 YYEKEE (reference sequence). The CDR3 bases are TGTGCCAGCAGCTCGGACAGGGTTTCTGGGGCCAACGTCCTGACTTTC. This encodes CASSSDRVSGANVLTF.

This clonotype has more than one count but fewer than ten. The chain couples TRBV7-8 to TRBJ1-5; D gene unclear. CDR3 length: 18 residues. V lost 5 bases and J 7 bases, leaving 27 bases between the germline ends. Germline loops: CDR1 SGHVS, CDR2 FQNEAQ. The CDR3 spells CASSDDQPSVLTIQPQHF. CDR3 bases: TGTGCCAGCAGCGATGACCAGCCCAGCGTATTGACCATACAGCCCCAGCATTTT.

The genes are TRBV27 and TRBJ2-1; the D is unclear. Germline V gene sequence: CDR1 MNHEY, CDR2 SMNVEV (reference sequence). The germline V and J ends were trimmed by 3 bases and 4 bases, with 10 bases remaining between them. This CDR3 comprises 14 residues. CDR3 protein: CASSFGHSYNEQFF. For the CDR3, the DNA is TGTGCCAGCAGTTTTGGCCACTCATACAATGAGCAGTTCTTC.

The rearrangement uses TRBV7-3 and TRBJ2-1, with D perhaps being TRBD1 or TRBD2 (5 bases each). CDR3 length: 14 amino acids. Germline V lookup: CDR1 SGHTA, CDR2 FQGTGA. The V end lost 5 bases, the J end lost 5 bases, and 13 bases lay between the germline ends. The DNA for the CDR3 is TGTGCCAGCAGCCCGGGACCAACCAACAATGAGCAGTTCTTC. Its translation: CASSPGPTNNEQFF.

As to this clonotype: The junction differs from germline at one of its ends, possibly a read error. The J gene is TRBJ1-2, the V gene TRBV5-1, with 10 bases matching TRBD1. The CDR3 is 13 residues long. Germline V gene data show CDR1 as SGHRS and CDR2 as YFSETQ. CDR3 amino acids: CASSRDRGYGYAF. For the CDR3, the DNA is TGCGCCAGCAGCCGGGACAGGGGCTATGGCTACGCCTTC.

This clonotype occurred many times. The CDR3: CSVPTGRGTEAFF. The CDR3 bases are TGCAGCGTTCCGACAGGGAGGGGCACTGAAGCTTTCTTT. V and J are TRBV29-1 and TRBJ1-1; 7 nucleotides agree with TRBD1. The V gene end was trimmed by 5 bases and the J gene end by 4 bases; junction bases not matched to a gene: 7. CDR1 and CDR2 from the germline V gene are SQVTM and ANQGSEA. This CDR3 has 13 amino acids.

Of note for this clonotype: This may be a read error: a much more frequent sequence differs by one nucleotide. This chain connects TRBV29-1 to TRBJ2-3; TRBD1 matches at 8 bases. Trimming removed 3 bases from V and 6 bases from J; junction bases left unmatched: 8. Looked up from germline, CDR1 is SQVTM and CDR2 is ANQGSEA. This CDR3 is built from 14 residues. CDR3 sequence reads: CSVEGRGPRDTQYF. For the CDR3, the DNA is TGCAGCGTTGAGGGCAGGGGGCCTCGGGATACGCAGTATTTT.

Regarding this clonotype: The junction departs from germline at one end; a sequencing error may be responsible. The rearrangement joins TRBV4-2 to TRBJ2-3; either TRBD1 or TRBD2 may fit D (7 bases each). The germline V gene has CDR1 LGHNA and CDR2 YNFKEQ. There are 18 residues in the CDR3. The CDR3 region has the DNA TGTGCCAGCAGCCCGTCTCGGGCGAAGGGAGGGGGCACATATACGCAGTATTTT. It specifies CASSPSRAKGGGTYTQYF.

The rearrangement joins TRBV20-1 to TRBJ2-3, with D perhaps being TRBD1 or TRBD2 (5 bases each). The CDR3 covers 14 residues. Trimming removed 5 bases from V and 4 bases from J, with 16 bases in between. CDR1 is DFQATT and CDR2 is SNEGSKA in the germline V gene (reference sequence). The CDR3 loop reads CSADPRGVADTQYF. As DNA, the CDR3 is TGCAGTGCTGACCCTCGAGGGGTGGCAGATACGCAGTATTTT.

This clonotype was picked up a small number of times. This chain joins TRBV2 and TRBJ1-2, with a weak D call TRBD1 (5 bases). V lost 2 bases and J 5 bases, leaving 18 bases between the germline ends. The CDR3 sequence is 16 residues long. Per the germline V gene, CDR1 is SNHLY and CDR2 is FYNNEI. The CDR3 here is CASSEWGFRGPYGYTF. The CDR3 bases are TGTGCCAGCAGTGAATGGGGGTTCCGAGGACCTTATGGCTACACCTTC.

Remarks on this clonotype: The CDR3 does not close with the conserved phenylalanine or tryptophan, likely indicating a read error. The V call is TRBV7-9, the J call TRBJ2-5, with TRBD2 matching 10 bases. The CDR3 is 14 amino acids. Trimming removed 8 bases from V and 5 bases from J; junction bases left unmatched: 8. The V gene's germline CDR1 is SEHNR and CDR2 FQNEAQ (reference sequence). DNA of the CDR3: TGTGCCAGCTCATCTAGCGGGGGACGCGAGACCCAGTACATC. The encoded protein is CASSSSGGRETQYI.

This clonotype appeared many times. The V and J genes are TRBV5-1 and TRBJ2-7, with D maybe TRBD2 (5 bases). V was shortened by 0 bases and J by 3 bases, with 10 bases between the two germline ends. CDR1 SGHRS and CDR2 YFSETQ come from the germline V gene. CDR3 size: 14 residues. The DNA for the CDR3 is TGCGCCAGCAGCTTGGGACTACCGAACTACGAGCAGTACGTC. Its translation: CASSLGLPNYEQYV.

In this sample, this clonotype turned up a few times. The CDR3, as DNA: TGTGCCACCAGGACCGCCGCGAACACCGGGGAGCTGTTTTTT. Translation: CATRTAANTGELFF. V and J are TRBV24-1 and TRBJ2-2, with D unresolved. The V gene's germline CDR1 is KGHDR and CDR2 SFDVKD. The V end lost 7 bases, the J end lost 0 bases, and 8 bases lay between the germline ends. The CDR3 covers 14 residues.

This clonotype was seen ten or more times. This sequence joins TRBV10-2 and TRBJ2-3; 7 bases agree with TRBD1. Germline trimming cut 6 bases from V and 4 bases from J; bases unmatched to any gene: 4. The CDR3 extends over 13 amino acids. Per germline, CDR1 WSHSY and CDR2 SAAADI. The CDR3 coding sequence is TGCGCCAGCAGCGGACAGGTTGCAGATACGCAGTATTTT. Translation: CASSGQVADTQYF.

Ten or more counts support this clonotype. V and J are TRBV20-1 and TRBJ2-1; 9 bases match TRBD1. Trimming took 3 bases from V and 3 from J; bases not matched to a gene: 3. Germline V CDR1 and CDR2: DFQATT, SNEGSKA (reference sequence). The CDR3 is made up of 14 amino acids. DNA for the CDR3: TGCAGTGCTAGCAAGACAGGGGGCTACAATGAGCAGTTCTTC. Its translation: CSASKTGGYNEQFF.

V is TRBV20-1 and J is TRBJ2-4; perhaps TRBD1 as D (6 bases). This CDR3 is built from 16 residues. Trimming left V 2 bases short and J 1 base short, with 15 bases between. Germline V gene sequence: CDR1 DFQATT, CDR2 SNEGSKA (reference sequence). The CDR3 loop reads CSARPYPGAAKNIQYF. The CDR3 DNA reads TGCAGTGCTAGACCCTACCCAGGGGCGGCCAAAAACATTCAGTACTTC.

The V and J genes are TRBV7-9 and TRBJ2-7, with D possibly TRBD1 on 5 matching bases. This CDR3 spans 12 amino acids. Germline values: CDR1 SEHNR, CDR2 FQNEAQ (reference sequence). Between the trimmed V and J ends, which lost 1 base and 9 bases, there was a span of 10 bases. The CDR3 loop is CASSLDRQGQYV. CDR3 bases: TGTGCCAGCAGCTTAGACCGCCAGGGGCAGTACGTC.

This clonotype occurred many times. The CDR3 DNA is TGTGCCAGCTCACACGACGGTACGAACACCGGGGAGCTGTTTTTT. Translated, it gives CASSHDGTNTGELFF. The chain links TRBV7-3 to TRBJ2-2, with no clear D. The length of the CDR3 is 15 residues. Germline lookup yields CDR1 SGHTA and CDR2 FQGTGA. The V end lost 8 bases, the J end lost 0 bases, and 13 bases lay between the germline ends.

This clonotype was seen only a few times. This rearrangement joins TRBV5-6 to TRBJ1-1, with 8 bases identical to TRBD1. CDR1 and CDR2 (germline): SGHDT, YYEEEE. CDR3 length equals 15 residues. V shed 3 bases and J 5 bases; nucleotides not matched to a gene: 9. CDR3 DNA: TGTGCCAGCAGCTACTCGGACAGGGTGGTAACTGAAGCTTTCTTT. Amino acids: CASSYSDRVVTEAFF.

CDR3 sequence reads: CATSTAAGRGGETQYF. In DNA, the CDR3 is TGTGCCACCAGCACGGCGGCAGGGAGGGGAGGAGAGACCCAGTACTTC. The J gene is TRBJ2-5, the V gene TRBV15, with 7 bases that match TRBD2. Losses at the gene ends were 4 bases for V and 4 bases for J; bases not matched to a gene: 12. CDR1 LNHNV and CDR2 YYDKDF come from the germline V gene (reference sequence). This CDR3 spans 16 amino acids.